The 32 T cell receptor beta chains below come from one sample, sequenced in a study of memory CD4+ T cells and cytomegalovirus serostatus. Profiled with immunoSEQ multiplex PCR; TCRdb holds only in-frame clones, not every one. The sample yields tens of thousands of clones, roughly 85% seen once. The sort gate was single viable CD3+CD4+CD8-CD45RO+ cells for memory CD4+ T cells. Sequences were obtained from memory CD4+ T cells from blood. Receptors were obtained from an adult in good health and CMV-seronegative. Some clones in this sample may be carry-over from other donors' samples.

The chain carries TRBV29-1 and TRBJ2-4; TRBD2 matches 7 bases. CDR3 length: 14 amino acids. The junction had 8 bases not matched to a gene; V was cut back by 3 bases and J by 6 bases. Per the germline V gene, CDR1 is SQVTM and CDR2 is ANQGSEA. The CDR3 reads CSVDGEGGGNIQYF. The CDR3 DNA sequence: TGCAGCGTTGATGGGGAGGGCGGGGGAAACATTCAGTACTTC.

This rearrangement joins TRBV5-8 to TRBJ1-2; 10 nucleotides line up with TRBD1. CDR3 size: 13 residues. CDR1 is SGHTS and CDR2 is YDEGEE in the germline V gene. V dropped 3 bases and J dropped 8; count of bases not matched to a gene: 4. The CDR3, as DNA: TGTGCCAGCAGCTACGGACAGGGGGACGGCTACACCTTC. Translated, it gives CASSYGQGDGYTF.

In its sample, this clone was seen once. This chain uses TRBV5-4 with TRBJ2-7, with 12 bases identical to TRBD1. J was trimmed by 6 bases and V by 4 bases; bases with no gene match: 5. Germline values: CDR1 SGHNT, CDR2 YYREEE (reference sequence). This CDR3 is built from 14 residues. The DNA for the CDR3 is TGTGCCAGCAGCGCCCCGGGACAGGGGGCCGAGCAGTACTTC. This codes for CASSAPGQGAEQYF.

The rearrangement joins TRBV6-1 to TRBJ1-5, with D maybe TRBD1 (5 bases). Germline V gives CDR1 MNHNS, CDR2 SASEGT. V lost 3 bases to trimming and J lost 7 bases, with 13 bases between them. The CDR3 is 14 residues long. The CDR3 reads CASSESSRQQPQHF. The CDR3 nucleotides are TGTGCCAGCAGTGAGTCGTCAAGACAGCAGCCCCAGCATTTT.

This clone was seen more than once but under ten times. V usage is TRBV7-3 and J usage is TRBJ2-2, with TRBD2 matching over 14 bases. V dropped 5 bases and J dropped 1; count of bases not matched to a gene: 9. The germline CDR1 and CDR2 sequences are SGHTA and FQGTGA. The CDR3 length is 19 residues. CDR3 bases: TGTGCCAGCAGCAAAACTTCCGGGACTAGCGGGGGGAACACCGGGGAGCTGTTTTTT. It yields the protein CASSKTSGTSGGNTGELFF.

The chain links TRBV6-1 to TRBJ1-5, with D perhaps matching TRBD1 (6 bases). The germline V and J ends were trimmed by 6 bases and 4 bases, with 10 bases remaining between them. The germline gives CDR1 MNHNS, CDR2 SASEGT. The CDR3 consists of 13 residues. CDR3 loop: CASSNTGNQPQHF. CDR3 nucleotides: TGTGCCAGCAGCAACACAGGGAATCAGCCCCAGCATTTT.

This sequence joins TRBV5-6 and TRBJ1-4; no reliable D call. V was clipped by 1 base and J by 0 bases, with 4 bases between them. This CDR3 has 14 residues. Germline V gives CDR1 SGHDT, CDR2 YYEEEE. CDR3 bases: TGTGCCAGCAGCTTGACAGCAACTAATGAAAAACTGTTTTTT. Its translation is CASSLTATNEKLFF.

This sequence joins TRBV7-2 and TRBJ1-1, with 8 nucleotides matching TRBD1. Germline assignment: CDR1 SGHTA and CDR2 FQGNSA. V was clipped by 0 bases and J by 0 bases; unmatched bases: 0. This CDR3 region has 15 residues. CDR3 bases: TGTGCCAGCAGCTTAGCCAGGGGGCTGAACACTGAAGCTTTCTTT. Translating gives CASSLARGLNTEAFF. Full variable domain (missing parts from reference TRBV7-2 and TRBJ1-1): GAGVSQSPSNKVTEKGKDVELRCDPISGHTALYWYRQSLGQGLEFLIYFQGNSAPDKSGLPSDRFSAERTGGSVSTLTIQRTQQEDSAVYLCASSLARGLNTEAFFGQGTRLTVV.

The J gene is TRBJ2-1, the V gene TRBV6-4; 9 bases match TRBD2. V shed 4 bases, J shed 5 bases, and the junction held 3 bases outside the gene matches. The length of the CDR3 is 14 residues. CDR1 is MRHNA and CDR2 is SNTAGT in the germline V gene. The CDR3 sequence: CASSVSGSHNEQFF. The DNA of the CDR3 is TGTGCCAGCAGTGTTAGCGGGAGCCACAATGAGCAGTTCTTC.

The rearrangement joins TRBV27 to TRBJ2-7; 7 bases line up with TRBD1. The CDR3 is made up of 15 amino acids. V dropped 3 bases and J dropped 8; count of bases not matched to a gene: 13. Germline CDR1 MNHEY, CDR2 SMNVEV (reference sequence). Written as DNA, the CDR3 is TGTGCCAGCAGTTTGACAGGGAACCCTAACACGAAGCAGTACTTC. Translation gives CASSLTGNPNTKQYF.

The chain is built from TRBV6-1 and TRBJ2-2, with D perhaps given as TRBD1 or TRBD2 (5 bases each). Germline assignment: CDR1 MNHNS and CDR2 SASEGT. The CDR3 length is 15 residues. With 6 bases removed from V and 4 bases from J, the gap between germline ends came to 15 bases. CDR3 sequence reads: CASREEDIPTGELFF. The CDR3 region has the DNA TGTGCCAGCAGGGAGGAGGACATCCCCACCGGGGAGCTGTTTTTT.

This clone was found a few times. This sample also contains other DNA sequences that code for the same CDR3. The J gene is TRBJ2-3, the V gene TRBV2; 7 nucleotides match TRBD2. J gave up 3 bases and V 0 bases, and 3 bases lay outside the gene matches. The germline V gene has CDR1 SNHLY and CDR2 FYNNEI. This CDR3 is 15 amino acids long. CDR3 sequence: CASSEAGGVTDTQYF. The CDR3 nucleotides read TGTGCCAGCAGTGAAGCGGGGGGGGTTACAGATACGCAGTATTTT. Drawing the rest from reference TRBV2 and TRBJ2-3, the complete variable domain is EPEVTQTPSHQVTQMGQEVILRCVPISNHLYFYWYRQILGQKVEFLVSFYNNEISEKSEIFDDQFSVERPDGSNFTLKIRSTKLEDSAMYFCASSEAGGVTDTQYFGPGTRLTVL.

The chain recombines TRBV7-9 with TRBJ1-1; TRBD1 matches 9 bases. The CDR3 consists of 14 residues. Germline CDR1 reads SEHNR; CDR2 reads FQNEAQ (reference sequence). Trimming cost V 11 bases and J 4 bases; bases outside gene matches: 11. CDR3 sequence (DNA): TGTGCCTCTCTTCCGGGGACAGGGCCCACTGAAGCTTTCTTT. Its protein is CASLPGTGPTEAFF.

V usage is TRBV18 and J usage is TRBJ2-2, with 8 positions matching TRBD1. This CDR3 region has 16 residues. With 2 bases clipped from V and 3 bases from J, the junction kept 5 bases outside the gene matches. From germline, CDR1 is KGHSH and CDR2 LQKENI. In DNA, the CDR3 is TGTGCCAGCTCACCAGGACAGGGCGTCGACACCGGGGAGCTGTTTTTT. The encoded protein is CASSPGQGVDTGELFF.

V is TRBV23-1 and J is TRBJ2-7; D may be TRBD1 or TRBD2 (6 bases each). TRBV23-1 is noted as an ORF with a role that remains uncertain. The CDR3 loop spans 12 amino acids. The V end was cut by 9 bases, the J end by 7 bases, with 16 bases between. DNA for the CDR3: TGCGCCAGGGGGGGCAGGGTAAGGGAGCAGTACTTC. Translation: CARGGRVREQYF.

The rearrangement joins TRBV28 to TRBJ2-3; no definite D call. The germline V and J ends were trimmed by 7 bases and 3 bases, with 17 bases remaining between them. The CDR3 consists of 15 residues. CDR1 and CDR2 from the germline V gene are MDHEN and SYDVKM. As DNA, the CDR3 is TGTGCCAGCAACTCCAACCGGAACCGGACAGATACGCAGTATTTT. Its translation is CASNSNRNRTDTQYF. The entire variable domain, with the rest obtained from reference TRBV28 and TRBJ2-3, is as follows: DVKVTQSSRYLVKRTGEKVFLECVQDMDHENMFWYRQDPGLGLRLIYFSYDVKMKEKGDIPEGYSVSREKKERFSLILESASTNQTSMYLCASNSNRNRTDTQYFGPGTRLTVL.

This rearrangement joins TRBV2 to TRBJ2-2; D is possibly TRBD1 or TRBD2 (5 bases each). Germline V CDR1 and CDR2: SNHLY, FYNNEI. The ends were cut back, 6 bases at V and 5 bases at J, with 16 bases in the middle. The CDR3 extends over 15 amino acids. The CDR3 DNA reads as TGTGCCAGCAGAGAGGGGAACCTGGGGACCGGGGAGCTGTTTTTT. Translated, it gives CASREGNLGTGELFF.

This rearrangement joins TRBV18 to TRBJ1-1; 7 bases map to TRBD1. Germline V CDR1 and CDR2: KGHSH, LQKENI. The CDR3 spans 12 residues. Trimming took 3 bases from V and 10 from J; bases not matched to a gene: 5. This CDR3 reads CASSPDRTGAFF. CDR3 DNA: TGTGCCAGCTCACCGGACAGGACCGGAGCTTTCTTT.

The chain has TRBV29-1 and TRBJ2-1; D not resolved. Germline CDR1 reads SQVTM; CDR2 reads ANQGSEA. V was cut by 6 bases and J by 7 bases, with 22 bases left in between. The CDR3 runs 15 residues. CDR3 amino acids: CSVNPTNLGPNEQFF. CDR3 coding DNA: TGCAGCGTGAATCCCACCAACTTAGGTCCTAATGAGCAGTTCTTC.

The V gene is TRBV6-5, the J gene TRBJ2-5; possibly TRBD1 for D (6 bases). Trimming left V 6 bases short and J 2 bases short, with 10 bases between. The CDR3 has 13 amino acids. Germline V CDR1 and CDR2: MNHEY, SVGAGI. CDR3 residues: CASRGARQETQYF. CDR3 coding DNA: TGTGCCAGCAGGGGGGCGCGGCAAGAGACCCAGTACTTC.

The chain combines TRBV5-4 with TRBJ1-4; 7 bases match TRBD1. From germline, CDR1 is SGHNT and CDR2 YYREEE (reference sequence). Trimming at V came to 1 base and at J to 8 bases, leaving 5 bases not matched to a gene. CDR3 length equals 14 residues. This chain's CDR3 is CASSLWQGEEKLFF. CDR3 nucleotide sequence: TGTGCCAGCAGCTTGTGGCAGGGGGAGGAAAAACTGTTTTTT.

The chain combines TRBV6-1 with TRBJ1-5; D call uncertain. Between the trimmed V and J ends, which lost 6 bases and 2 bases, there was a span of 11 bases. Per the germline V gene, CDR1 is MNHNS and CDR2 is SASEGT. The CDR3 consists of 14 residues. The chain's CDR3 is CASSLGLGNQPQHF. In DNA form, the CDR3 reads TGTGCCAGCAGCCTTGGATTGGGCAATCAGCCCCAGCATTTT.

This chain joins TRBV6-5 and TRBJ1-1; D not certain. Trimming left V 2 bases short and J 4 bases short, with 14 bases between. The CDR3 covers 15 residues. The germline V gene encodes CDR1 MNHEY and CDR2 SVGAGI. CDR3 sequence (DNA): TGTGCCAGCAGTTACAAGGCCGTGGCCAGCACTGAAGCTTTCTTT. Encoded protein: CASSYKAVASTEAFF.

The chain uses TRBV7-5 and TRBJ2-5. TRBV7-5 is a documented pseudogene. The CDR3 extends over 13 amino acids. CDR3 loop: CARSLTHRETQYF. The CDR3 nucleotides are TGTGCCAGAAGCCTGACCCACCGGGAGACCCAGTACTTC.

The J gene is TRBJ1-2, the V gene TRBV7-3; 10 nucleotides match TRBD1. Per the germline V gene, CDR1 is SGHTA and CDR2 is FQGTGA. The CDR3 runs 13 residues. V shed 5 bases and J 6 bases; nucleotides not matched to a gene: 3. The CDR3 sequence: CASSRGTGDGYTF. DNA for the CDR3: TGTGCCAGCAGCCGAGGGACAGGGGATGGCTACACCTTC.

The V call is TRBV29-1, the J call TRBJ1-1; 7 nucleotides line up with TRBD1. V shed 3 bases and J 1 base; nucleotides not matched to a gene: 2. The CDR3 runs to 13 residues. From germline, CDR1 is SQVTM and CDR2 ANQGSEA. The CDR3 loop is CSVEGQTNTEAFF. The CDR3 DNA is TGCAGCGTTGAGGGACAGACGAACACTGAAGCTTTCTTT.

The gene calls are TRBV6-1 and TRBJ2-5; TRBD1 aligns across 9 bases. This CDR3 comprises 13 residues. From germline, CDR1 is MNHNS and CDR2 SASEGT. After removal of 5 bases from V and 4 bases from J, the junction contained 2 bases not matched to a gene. For the CDR3, the DNA is TGTGCCAGCAGTACAGGGGGCGCAGAGACCCAGTACTTC. It encodes CASSTGGAETQYF.

CDR3 amino acids: CASSPAGGPTGELFF. The CDR3 nucleotides read TGCGCCAGCAGCCCAGCGGGAGGGCCCACCGGGGAGCTGTTTTTT. The rearrangement joins TRBV5-1 to TRBJ2-2, with TRBD2 matching 10 bases. The CDR3 is made up of 15 amino acids. The V gene's germline CDR1 is SGHRS and CDR2 YFSETQ. Losses at the gene ends were 4 bases for V and 4 bases for J; bases not matched to a gene: 4.

The gene calls are TRBV29-1 and TRBJ2-5, with TRBD1 matching over 7 bases. With V trimmed by 4 bases and J by 5 bases, 13 bases remained unmatched. Germline lookup yields CDR1 SQVTM and CDR2 ANQGSEA. CDR3 length: 15 amino acids. The CDR3 DNA reads TGCAGCGTTGTGAGTACGACAGGGCCTGGGGAGACCCAGTACTTC. Translation: CSVVSTTGPGETQYF.

This clone has more than one count but fewer than ten. The chain carries TRBV7-9 and TRBJ1-1; 7 bases line up with TRBD1. J gave up 6 bases and V 5 bases, and 9 bases lay outside the gene matches. Germline V lookup: CDR1 SEHNR, CDR2 FQNEAQ (reference sequence). The CDR3 is 14 amino acids. The CDR3 region is CASSPGTEGAEAFF. In nucleotides, the CDR3 is TGTGCCAGCAGCCCCGGGACAGAGGGCGCTGAAGCTTTCTTT. The full variable domain, its missing parts supplied by reference TRBV7-9 and TRBJ1-1, is DTGVSQNPRHKITKRGQNVTFRCDPISEHNRLYWYRQTLGQGPEFLTYFQNEAQLEKSRLLSDRFSAERPKGSFSTLEIQRTEQGDSAMYLCASSPGTEGAEAFFGQGTRLTVV.

This chain connects TRBV5-1 to TRBJ2-5; 10 positions agree with TRBD1. V trimming: 7 bases; J trimming: 4 bases; junction bases outside the gene matches: 10. This CDR3 contains 15 residues. Germline CDR1 SGHRS, CDR2 YFSETQ. This CDR3 reads CASAWDRGRVETQYF. As DNA, the CDR3 is TGCGCCAGCGCCTGGGACAGGGGAAGAGTAGAGACCCAGTACTTC.

The J gene is TRBJ2-5, the V gene TRBV2; 12 bases map to TRBD2. CDR3 length: 17 amino acids. Germline CDR1 and CDR2: SNHLY and FYNNEI. After removal of 5 bases from V and 5 bases from J, the junction contained 12 bases not matched to a gene. The CDR3 is CASSLPGLAGGTETQYF. The DNA for the CDR3 is TGTGCCAGCAGTTTACCGGGGCTAGCGGGAGGGACGGAGACCCAGTACTTC. Full variable domain (remainder filled in from reference TRBV2 and TRBJ2-5): EPEVTQTPSHQVTQMGQEVILRCVPISNHLYFYWYRQILGQKVEFLVSFYNNEISEKSEIFDDQFSVERPDGSNFTLKIRSTKLEDSAMYFCASSLPGLAGGTETQYFGPGTRLLVL.